Shown below are 21 T cell receptor beta chains from a single sample sequenced in a study of vaccination and CD4 T cells after COVID-19. The antigens these receptors bind are not known. Sequenced with the Oncomine TCR Beta short-read assay was DNA taken from cultured CD4+ T cells. One entry per CDR3 protein results from TCRdb running MiXCR on the PCR reads. Here the sample spans about 2,400 distinct CDR3 sequences, about a fifth being singletons. Treatment indicated: approximately nine-day PBMC culture with coronavirus spike peptide pools or control peptides (ViraFEST assay). The unexposed donor's CD4+ T cells were collected before the COVID-19 pandemic (2011-2018). Sequenced sample: CD4+ T cells from blood, cultured in vitro. These receptors were collected from a human donor in good health.

This rearrangement joins TRBV21-1 to TRBJ1-2; the DNA was not used to check the table's D call, TRBD1. TRBV21-1 is noted as a pseudogene. The CDR3 sequence is 18 residues long. The CDR3, as DNA: TGTGCCAGCAGCAAAAATGGGGGCCAGAAAAAACATAACTATGGCTACACCTTC. Translation: CASSKNGGQKKHNYGYTF.

The sample holds a few counts of this clonotype. The chain recombines TRBV11-2 with TRBJ2-3; 14 nucleotides line up with TRBD2. The V gene's germline CDR1 is SGHAT and CDR2 FQNNGV. CDR3 length: 17 amino acids. Trimming cost V 4 bases and J 1 base; bases outside gene matches: 4. This chain's CDR3 is CASSWGLAGAGTDTQYF. The CDR3 nucleotides are TGTGCCAGCAGCTGGGGACTAGCGGGAGCGGGCACAGATACGCAGTATTTT.

Sample share makes this clonotype medium-sized (0.01 to 0.1%). This rearrangement joins TRBV27 to TRBJ1-2, with a possible D match to TRBD1 (5 bases). The CDR3 length is 15 residues. From germline, CDR1 is MNHEY and CDR2 SMNVEV (reference sequence). Trimming took off 4 bases at V and 2 bases at J, with 14 bases between the two ends. In DNA, the CDR3 is TGTGCCAGCAGTTCAAGAAGAGACAGAAACTATGGCTACACCTTC. Translated: CASSSRRDRNYGYTF.

The V call is TRBV15, the J call TRBJ2-7, with D possibly being TRBD1 (6 bases). There are 14 residues in the CDR3. CDR1 is LNHNV and CDR2 is YYDKDF in the germline V gene (reference sequence). V lost 1 base and J lost 3, with 10 bases in between. In nucleotides, the CDR3 is TGTGCCACCAGCAGAGCACAGGGAAGCTACGAGCAGTACTTC. It codes for CATSRAQGSYEQYF.

This clonotype was recorded a few times. The chain joins TRBV9 to TRBJ1-6; TRBD1 might be the D (5 bases). There are 14 residues in the CDR3. The V end was cut by 6 bases, the J end by 7 bases, with 14 bases between. Germline CDR1 SGDLS, CDR2 YYNGEE. CDR3 sequence reads: CASNEGTENSPLHF. The CDR3 DNA follows: TGTGCCAGCAACGAAGGGACGGAGAATTCACCCCTCCACTTT.

This clonotype has a handful of counts. V usage is TRBV6-1 and J usage is TRBJ1-6; 9 nucleotides align to TRBD1. Germline CDR1 and CDR2: MNHNS and SASEGT. V shed 8 bases, J shed 0 bases, and the junction held 14 bases outside the gene matches. CDR3 length: 19 residues. CDR3 bases: TGTGCCAGCCATCGAGGGGACAGGGAAACAGGCTCCTATAATTCACCCCTCCACTTT. This encodes CASHRGDRETGSYNSPLHF.

The chain uses TRBV11-2 and TRBJ2-5; 7 positions agree with TRBD2. CDR3 size: 15 residues. V shed 5 bases and J 1 base; nucleotides not matched to a gene: 7. CDR1 and CDR2 from the germline V gene are SGHAT and FQNNGV. The CDR3 sequence is CASSPRVAGQETQYF. CDR3 coding DNA: TGTGCCAGCAGCCCCCGGGTAGCGGGCCAAGAGACCCAGTACTTC. Full variable domain (remainder filled in from reference TRBV11-2 and TRBJ2-5): EAGVAQSPRYKIIEKRQSVAFWCNPISGHATLYWYQQILGQGPKLLIQFQNNGVVDDSQLPKDRFSAERLKGVDSTLKIQPAKLEDSAVYLCASSPRVAGQETQYFGPGTRLLVL.

By proportion, this clonotype is medium-sized (0.01 to 0.1%). The gene calls are TRBV10-3 and TRBJ1-1; D gene unclear. The germline gives CDR1 ENHRY, CDR2 SYGVKD. The CDR3 spans 15 residues. Trimming removed 3 bases from V and 1 base from J, with 12 bases in between. The CDR3 DNA follows: TGTGCCATCAGTGACTATGACGCCCAGAACACTGAAGCTTTCTTT. It translates to CAISDYDAQNTEAFF.

Of note for this clonotype: One end of the junction fails to match germline, which may point to a read error. The chain joins TRBV7-9 to TRBJ1-3; D might be TRBD1 (5 bases). This CDR3 region has 14 residues. Germline V gives CDR1 SEHNR, CDR2 FQNEAQ (reference sequence). This chain's CDR3 is CASSLWGSENTIYF. Here the CDR3 DNA reads TGTGCCAGCAGCTTATGGGGGTCTGAAAACACCATATATTTT. Looking up the rest from reference TRBV7-9 and TRBJ1-3 gives the full variable domain: DTGVSQNPRHKITKRGQNVTFRCDPISEHNRLYWYRQTLGQGPEFLTYFQNEAQLEKSRLLSDRFSAERPKGSFSTLEIQRTEQGDSAMYLCASSLWGSENTIYFGEGSWLTVV.

The V gene is TRBV6-1, the J gene TRBJ1-2; D is perhaps TRBD1 (5 bases). The germline gives CDR1 MNHNS, CDR2 SASEGT. V lost 7 bases and J 8 bases, leaving 17 bases between the germline ends. This CDR3 spans 13 amino acids. CDR3 protein: CASTRTGTRGYTF. The DNA for the CDR3 is TGTGCCAGCACCCGAACCGGGACTCGGGGCTACACCTTC.

The V and J genes are TRBV19 and TRBJ2-7; TRBD2 matches 7 bases. The CDR3 spans 19 residues. V was clipped by 3 bases and J by 3 bases; unmatched bases: 20. Germline CDR1 and CDR2: LNHDA and SQIVND (reference sequence). In DNA, the CDR3 is TGTGCCAGTAGTATCGGGAGCGGGACCGATACGGGGTTTTTCTACGAGCAGTACTTC. Its translation is CASSIGSGTDTGFFYEQYF. The variable domain in full, with the rest retrieved from reference TRBV19 and TRBJ2-7, is DGGITQSPKYLFRKEGQNVTLSCEQNLNHDAMYWYRQDPGQGLRLIYYSQIVNDFQKGDIAEGYSVSREKKESFPLTVTSAQKNPTAFYLCASSIGSGTDTGFFYEQYFGPGTRLTVT.

The V gene is TRBV20-1, the J gene TRBJ1-4; D ambiguous. This CDR3 comprises 14 residues. Germline CDR1 DFQATT, CDR2 SNEGSKA (reference sequence). The ends were cut back, 3 bases at V and 7 bases at J, with 15 bases in the middle. CDR3 sequence: CSASVYGDLEKLFF. The DNA for the CDR3 is TGCAGTGCTAGCGTATACGGGGATCTTGAAAAACTGTTTTTT.

This clonotype was seen a few times. For the CDR3, the DNA is TGTGCCAGTCGCGTGGGCTGGGAATATGGCTACACCTTC. Protein: CASRVGWEYGYTF. V and J are TRBV19 and TRBJ1-2; no firm D call. The CDR3 runs 13 residues. Germline CDR1 reads LNHDA; CDR2 reads SQIVND (reference sequence). V lost 8 bases and J lost 5, with 15 bases in between.

The chain is built from TRBV2 and TRBJ1-1; no clear D. Trimming took 2 bases from V and 5 from J, leaving 9 bases between them. Germline V gene data show CDR1 as SNHLY and CDR2 as FYNNEI. The CDR3 is 13 amino acids. For the CDR3, the DNA is TGTGCCAGCAGTGAAAGAGAGGGAACTGAAGCTTTCTTT. Its protein is CASSEREGTEAFF. The complete variable domain, with remaining parts taken from reference TRBV2 and TRBJ1-1, reads EPEVTQTPSHQVTQMGQEVILRCVPISNHLYFYWYRQILGQKVEFLVSFYNNEISEKSEIFDDQFSVERPDGSNFTLKIRSTKLEDSAMYFCASSEREGTEAFFGQGTRLTVV.

The chain couples TRBV6-1 to TRBJ2-5, with D perhaps TRBD1 or TRBD2 (5 bases each). In germline, CDR1 is MNHNS, CDR2 SASEGT. Deletions cut 6 bases from V and 5 bases from J, with 13 bases between. This CDR3 has 13 residues. The CDR3 sequence: CASSAGRAETQYF. Written as DNA, the CDR3 is TGTGCCAGCAGCGCAGGGCGGGCTGAGACCCAGTACTTC.

This clonotype is large by share. The CDR3 DNA reads as TGTGCCAGCAGCTTATTCTGGGACAGGGGCCAAGAGACCCAGTACTTC. As protein: CASSLFWDRGQETQYF. The rearrangement joins TRBV7-2 to TRBJ2-5, with 10 bases aligning to TRBD1. Unmatched junction bases numbered 4, after V lost 2 bases and J lost 1 base. This CDR3 is 16 amino acids long. The V gene's germline CDR1 is SGHTA and CDR2 FQGNSA.

As concerns this clonotype: A much larger clone is a single base away; this may be a read error. J is TRBJ2-3 and V is TRBV7-6; 8 nucleotides align to TRBD1. CDR1 SGHVS and CDR2 FNYEAQ come from the germline V gene. The CDR3 covers 16 residues. The CDR3 DNA reads TGTGTCAGCGAAAGATTTTCGGGACAGGGCACAGATACGCAGTATTTT. Translated: CVSERFSGQGTDTQYF.

In regard to this clonotype: A much larger clone differs from this one at a single base, so this may be a read error. The limits of the CDR3 on the DNA are not certain, so only TCRdb's listed CDR3 is given. The chain is built from TRBV15 and TRBJ1-1; the table's D call TRBD1 went unverified against the DNA. Germline V lookup: CDR1 LNHNV, CDR2 YYDKDF (reference sequence). The CDR3 is made up of 14 amino acids, end residues included. Here the CDR3 reads CATSSFGQGAEASF.

The J gene is TRBJ2-3, the V gene TRBV7-6; D call uncertain. This CDR3 is 12 amino acids long. The V end was cut by 2 bases, the J end by 5 bases, with 5 bases between. Germline V gene sequence: CDR1 SGHVS, CDR2 FNYEAQ. This chain's CDR3 is CASSLIRDTQYF. For the CDR3, the DNA is TGTGCCAGCAGCTTAATAAGAGATACGCAGTATTTT. The entire variable domain, with the rest obtained from reference TRBV7-6 and TRBJ2-3, is as follows: GAGVSQSPRYKVTKRGQDVALRCDPISGHVSLYWYRQALGQGPEFLTYFNYEAQQDKSGLPNDRFSAERPEGSISTLTIQRTEQRDSAMYRCASSLIRDTQYFGPGTRLTVL.

The chain joins TRBV18 to TRBJ1-2; D uncertain. CDR1 and CDR2 from the germline V gene are KGHSH and LQKENI. CDR3 length: 14 amino acids. Trimming cost V 2 bases and J 7 bases, with 14 bases left between them. CDR3 loop: CASSPEGALSGYTF. The CDR3 nucleotides read TGTGCCAGCTCACCAGAAGGAGCATTGAGTGGCTACACCTTC.

Regarding this clonotype: At one of its ends the junction is not consistent with the germline gene, which may arise from a read error. The chain uses TRBV27 and TRBJ1-6, with 7 bases lining up with TRBD1. The germline V gene has CDR1 MNHEY and CDR2 SMNVEV (reference sequence). The CDR3 is made up of 13 amino acids. CDR3 nucleotides: TGTGTCAGCAGTTTCGACAGGGAGTCGCCCCTCCACTTT. It is translated as CVSSFDRESPLHF.